This record looks at one T cell receptor (beta chain) sequence and its context. Here immunoSEQ multiplex PCR was the method, and the copy in TCRdb shows in-frame clones only, minus some. The sample consists of 210,000 or so clones, 88% of them appearing once. The data derive from a study of blood T cell repertoires in COVID-19. Study overall: Samples of COVID-19 (acute and convalescent) were obtained from the United States, Italy and Spain. T cells, B-cell-depleted T cells, or PBMCs provided the cDNA or gDNA that served as material.

Trimming cost V 6 bases and J 4 bases; bases outside gene matches: 6. Germline V gene sequence: CDR1 MNHEY, CDR2 SVGAGI. The CDR3 has 15 amino acids. V and J are TRBV6-5 and TRBJ1-6, with 7 bases matching TRBD1. Specimen: peripheral blood. The source of this sequence is a woman in her fifties or sixties with acute or convalescent COVID-19. The CDR3 sequence is CASSLDRRYNSPLHF. The CDR3 DNA follows: TGTGCCAGCAGCCTGGACAGGCGATATAATTCACCCCTCCACTTT.